The source of this T cell receptor (beta chain) is a study of blood T cell repertoires in COVID-19. This table comes from immunoSEQ multiplex PCR, and its TCRdb copy is limited to in-frame clones, with some not included. In the table there are tens of thousands of clones, more than 85% of which are singletons. The CDR3 has 15 amino acids. Deletions cut 1 base from V and 7 bases from J, with 14 bases between. CDR1 and CDR2 (germline): MGHRA, YSYEKL. The sequence came from a man between 65 and 79 years old with acute or convalescent COVID-19. Sequenced sample: peripheral blood. V gene TRBV4-1 combines with J gene TRBJ1-5; possible D gene TRBD1, 6 bases. CDR3 in DNA: TGCGCCAGCAGCCAAGGAGGGGGGAGGGCCCAGCCCCAGCATTTT. It encodes CASSQGGGRAQPQHF.